The source of this TCR beta chain is a study of blood T cells in healthy people across ages. The wider study: Template switching picked up about one barcoded beta molecule for each two T cells. Overall study findings and caveats: Unknown CMV status may confound age-related changes in expanded clones. Greater diversity and more naive CD4+ cells were seen in long-lived donors than in aged donors.

A word on this clonotype: Its target is unknown.

With a J-beta primer mix and a sample-barcoded 5' primer, a second PCR ran about 6 to 11 cycles. Each cDNA molecule was tagged by a template-switch adaptor with 12 random nucleotides. TCRdb processed the 5' RACE reads anew with MiXCR; each CDR3 protein has one entry. Among 1.5 million or so distinct CDR3 sequences listed, approximately 43% were seen once. The CDR3 spans 15 residues. Germline assignment: CDR1 MNHEY and CDR2 SVGEGT. Deletions cut 6 bases from V and 3 bases from J, with 18 bases between. This sequence originates from a woman between 18 and 29 years old in good health. Input material: blood. The rearrangement uses TRBV6-2 or TRBV6-3 and TRBJ2-7; a possible D gene is TRBD2 (5 bases). The CDR3, as DNA: TGTGCCAGCAGCAGGAGGCTCTTAACGGTCTACGAGCAGTACTTC. Its protein product is CASSRRLLTVYEQYF.